The 28 T cell receptor beta chains reported below all come from one sample, sequenced in a study of T cells in localized non-small cell lung cancer. Sequencing used immunoSEQ multiplex PCR; TCRdb keeps in-frame clones, though not all of them. The table has around 25,000 clones, 80% to 95% seen once. Material: peripheral blood, obtained before any cancer treatment. All receptors come from a woman aged 35-70 years with stage I lung adenocarcinoma.

This CDR3 reads CASSPPGTSGRTDTQYF. CDR3 nucleotides: TGTGCCAGCAGTCCCCCCGGGACTAGCGGGAGAACAGATACGCAGTATTTT. This rearrangement joins TRBV28 to TRBJ2-3, with TRBD2 matching 14 bases. The V segment lost 5 bases and the J segment 3 bases; nucleotides outside the gene matches: 7. The CDR3 sequence is 17 residues long. CDR1 is MDHEN, CDR2 SYDVKM, per germline.

The J gene is TRBJ2-3, the V gene TRBV27; no firm D call. CDR1 is MNHEY, CDR2 SMNVEV, per germline (reference sequence). V was cut by 2 bases and J by 6 bases, with 3 bases left in between. This CDR3 region has 11 residues. In DNA, the CDR3 is TGTGCCAGCAGTTTAGGCGATACGCAGTATTTT. Translating it yields CASSLGDTQYF.

The V call is TRBV5-1, the J call TRBJ2-7, with TRBD1 identical over 10 bases. V was pared by 5 bases and J by 5 bases, with 10 bases of the junction left unmatched. CDR1 is SGHRS, CDR2 YFSETQ, per germline. The CDR3 loop spans 15 amino acids. CDR3 sequence: CASSSTGQGVDEQYF. The CDR3, as DNA: TGCGCCAGCAGTTCAACCGGACAGGGGGTCGACGAGCAGTACTTC.

This chain links TRBV7-6 with TRBJ2-2, with 9 positions matching TRBD2. Germline loops: CDR1 SGHVS, CDR2 FNYEAQ. V gave up 6 bases and J gave up 6 bases; unmatched junction bases: 11. There are 16 residues in the CDR3. The CDR3 is CASRSIRTSVPGELFF. The CDR3 DNA reads as TGTGCCAGCAGATCGATTAGGACTAGCGTCCCCGGGGAGCTGTTTTTT.

The chain is built from TRBV7-2 and TRBJ2-1; D is unresolved. V shed 2 bases and J shed 5 bases, with 4 bases lying between them. Per the germline V gene, CDR1 is SGHTA and CDR2 is FQGNSA. This CDR3 spans 12 amino acids. CDR3 amino acids: CASSLYDNEQFF. In DNA form, the CDR3 reads TGTGCCAGCAGCTTATATGACAATGAGCAGTTCTTC.

The rearrangement links TRBV28 to TRBJ1-2, with TRBD1 matching 10 bases. With 7 bases clipped from V and 5 bases from J, the junction kept 10 bases outside the gene matches. The CDR3 contains 15 residues. CDR1 and CDR2 from the germline V gene are MDHEN and SYDVKM. The CDR3 protein is CASTQGGQGWYGYTF. The CDR3 DNA sequence: TGTGCCAGCACACAGGGGGGACAGGGGTGGTATGGCTACACCTTC.

The genes are TRBV7-9 and TRBJ1-1, with D possibly being TRBD1 (5 bases). The CDR3 runs to 14 residues. In germline, CDR1 is SEHNR, CDR2 FQNEAQ (reference sequence). The germline V and J ends were trimmed by 3 bases and 4 bases, with 12 bases remaining between them. CDR3 region: CASSFSGGGTEAFF. The CDR3 nucleotides are TGTGCCAGCAGCTTTAGTGGGGGTGGCACTGAAGCTTTCTTT.

J is TRBJ2-7 and V is TRBV4-1; 10 positions agree with TRBD1. Germline CDR1 MGHRA, CDR2 YSYEKL. The J segment lost 4 bases and the V segment lost 0 bases, leaving 3 bases of the junction unmatched. The CDR3 consists of 15 residues. The CDR3 spells CASSQDEDRGYEQYF. The CDR3 coding sequence is TGCGCCAGCAGCCAAGATGAGGACAGGGGGTACGAGCAGTACTTC.

The chain combines TRBV2 with TRBJ2-7; 7 nucleotides line up with TRBD1. CDR1 and CDR2 (germline): SNHLY, FYNNEI. The length of the CDR3 is 13 residues. The V segment lost 6 bases and the J segment 6 bases; nucleotides outside the gene matches: 8. Written as DNA, the CDR3 is TGTGCCAGCAGCGCGACAGGGATCGGCGAGCAGTACTTC. It translates to CASSATGIGEQYF.

V usage is TRBV6-6 and J usage is TRBJ2-5, with a weak D call TRBD2 (6 bases). The CDR3 is 15 amino acids. V lost 4 bases and J 6 bases, leaving 18 bases between the germline ends. Germline CDR1 reads MNHNY; CDR2 reads SVGAGI (reference sequence). The chain's CDR3 is CASSSGRGMVKTQYF. DNA for the CDR3: TGTGCCAGCAGTTCCGGGCGGGGTATGGTAAAGACCCAGTACTTC.

The rearrangement uses TRBV5-1 and TRBJ2-1; TRBD2 aligns across 7 bases. Germline V gene sequence: CDR1 SGHRS, CDR2 YFSETQ. CDR3 size: 17 residues. V trimming: 2 bases; J trimming: 3 bases; junction bases outside the gene matches: 11. CDR3 sequence: CASSFYMTGGNYNEQFF. CDR3 nucleotide sequence: TGCGCCAGCAGCTTCTACATGACCGGGGGGAACTACAATGAGCAGTTCTTC. The entire variable domain, with the rest obtained from reference TRBV5-1 and TRBJ2-1, is as follows: KAGVTQTPRYLIKTRGQQVTLSCSPISGHRSVSWYQQTPGQGLQFLFEYFSETQRNKGNFPGRFSGRQFSNSRSEMNVSTLELGDSALYLCASSFYMTGGNYNEQFFGPGTRLTVL.

This chain joins TRBV18 and TRBJ1-3; 7 bases align to TRBD1. The V gene's germline CDR1 is KGHSH and CDR2 LQKENI. J was trimmed by 0 bases and V by 6 bases; bases with no gene match: 5. This CDR3 contains 15 residues. Written as DNA, the CDR3 is TGTGCCAGCTCCCTCGGGACAGCCTCTGGAAACACCATATATTTT. Its translation: CASSLGTASGNTIYF.

The rearrangement links TRBV28 to TRBJ1-2; D unclear. CDR1 and CDR2 from the germline V gene are MDHEN and SYDVKM. The CDR3 runs to 14 residues. V lost 7 bases, J lost 3 bases, and 15 bases lay in between. Written as DNA, the CDR3 is TGTGCCAGCAACACCCGGACTCGTTACTATGGCTACACCTTC. Protein product: CASNTRTRYYGYTF.

The table lists this clone with a few counts. V gene TRBV7-3 combines with J gene TRBJ2-7; TRBD1 agrees at 9 bases. This CDR3 comprises 15 residues. J gave up 3 bases and V 3 bases, and 6 bases lay outside the gene matches. Germline V gene data show CDR1 as SGHTA and CDR2 as FQGTGA. DNA of the CDR3: TGTGCCAGCAGCTTTTCTGCGGGACAGGGCTACGAGCAGTACTTC. It encodes CASSFSAGQGYEQYF.

V gene TRBV28 combines with J gene TRBJ2-7; D is ambiguous. The CDR3 is 15 amino acids. Trimming pared 2 bases from V and 2 bases from J, leaving 13 bases between. Germline-derived CDR1 and CDR2 are MDHEN and SYDVKM. The CDR3 nucleotides read TGTGCCAGCAGTTTAAGTTCCCCGGCGACCTACGAGCAGTACTTC. Its protein product is CASSLSSPATYEQYF. Based on the CDR3 plus reference TRBV28 and TRBJ2-7, the full variable domain is DVKVTQSSRYLVKRTGEKVFLECVQDMDHENMFWYRQDPGLGLRLIYFSYDVKMKEKGDIPEGYSVSREKKERFSLILESASTNQTSMYLCASSLSSPATYEQYFGPGTRLTVT.

The chain joins TRBV10-1 to TRBJ2-1; perhaps TRBD2 as D (6 bases). V lost 5 bases to trimming and J lost 9 bases, with 14 bases between them. The CDR3 runs to 13 residues. Per the germline V gene, CDR1 is WNHNN and CDR2 is SYGVQD (reference sequence). The CDR3 protein is CASSRSQEGEQFF. In DNA form, the CDR3 reads TGCGCCAGCAGTAGATCCCAGGAGGGTGAGCAGTTCTTC.

The V and J genes are TRBV4-1 and TRBJ1-5; weak D call: TRBD1 (5 bases). The V and J ends lost 1 base and 6 bases respectively, with 13 bases between them. The CDR3 has 15 amino acids. Germline V gives CDR1 MGHRA, CDR2 YSYEKL. CDR3 coding DNA: TGCGCCAGCAGCCAAGGGGCAGGGCGCGGTCAGCCCCAGCATTTT. It encodes CASSQGAGRGQPQHF.

The genes are TRBV10-3 and TRBJ2-7; 7 nucleotides align to TRBD1. Germline-derived CDR1 and CDR2 are ENHRY and SYGVKD. The CDR3 length is 13 residues. Trimming cost V 6 bases and J 2 bases; bases outside gene matches: 4. The CDR3 is CAIRRGPTYEQYF. The CDR3 region has the DNA TGTGCCATCAGGAGGGGGCCGACCTACGAGCAGTACTTC.

The genes are TRBV28 and TRBJ1-5; 8 positions match TRBD1. This CDR3 region has 16 residues. CDR1 and CDR2 (germline): MDHEN, SYDVKM. Trimming cost V 0 bases and J 3 bases; bases outside gene matches: 4. CDR3 sequence: CASSLWQGAANQPQHF. DNA of the CDR3: TGTGCCAGCAGTTTATGGCAGGGGGCTGCCAATCAGCCCCAGCATTTT.

The J gene is TRBJ2-1, the V gene TRBV6-1; 7 bases fit TRBD1. The CDR3 consists of 13 residues. CDR1 is MNHNS and CDR2 is SASEGT in the germline V gene. V lost 8 bases, J lost 9 bases, and 10 bases stayed unmatched. The CDR3 DNA is TGTGCCAGCCTCCCGACAGGGCAAGGTGAGCAGTTCTTC. It is translated as CASLPTGQGEQFF.

In this sample, this clone turned up once. The J gene is TRBJ1-3, the V gene TRBV6-1; possibly TRBD1 for D (5 bases). CDR1 is MNHNS and CDR2 is SASEGT in the germline V gene. Trimming took off 6 bases at V and 0 bases at J, with 12 bases between the two ends. The CDR3 extends over 15 amino acids. The CDR3 DNA sequence: TGTGCCAGCAGCTTAGGGGCATTCTCTGGAAACACCATATATTTT. Translated, it gives CASSLGAFSGNTIYF.

The V and J genes are TRBV5-1 and TRBJ1-4; 7 bases map to TRBD1. CDR1 SGHRS and CDR2 YFSETQ come from the germline V gene. The CDR3 extends over 13 amino acids. V shed 3 bases and J 10 bases; nucleotides not matched to a gene: 6. The DNA for the CDR3 is TGCGCCAGCAGCTCAGGGGGACCGGGAAAACTGTTTTTT. Translation: CASSSGGPGKLFF.

The chain combines TRBV19 with TRBJ1-2; D might be TRBD1 (5 bases). V dropped 8 bases and J dropped 7 bases, with 14 bases sitting between them. The CDR3 totals 12 residues. Germline-derived CDR1 and CDR2 are LNHDA and SQIVND (reference sequence). The CDR3 sequence is CASSRDLIGYTF. DNA for the CDR3: TGTGCCAGTTCCCGGGACCTCATTGGCTACACCTTC.

This clone has a handful of counts. This chain links TRBV5-5 with TRBJ1-2; D is perhaps TRBD1 (6 bases). The CDR3 sequence is 14 residues long. With 4 bases removed from V and 8 bases from J, the gap between germline ends came to 18 bases. CDR1 SGHKS and CDR2 YYEKEE come from the germline V gene (reference sequence). CDR3 sequence: CASSPRVGAHGYTF. The CDR3 coding sequence is TGTGCCAGCAGCCCGAGGGTGGGGGCGCACGGCTACACCTTC.

This clone was picked up a small number of times. V usage is TRBV14 and J usage is TRBJ1-4, with unresolved D. Trimming cost V 2 bases and J 5 bases, with 9 bases left between them. The CDR3 length is 14 residues. Germline values: CDR1 SGHDN, CDR2 FVKESK. The CDR3, as DNA: TGTGCCAGCAGCCAAAGATCCGGGAATGAAAAACTGTTTTTT. This translates into CASSQRSGNEKLFF.

The DNA for the CDR3 is TGCGCCAGCAGCTCCATCGGGCCCCCAGTCGAGACCCAGTACTTC. Protein product: CASSSIGPPVETQYF. The chain links TRBV5-1 to TRBJ2-5; no clear D. The length of the CDR3 is 15 residues. Germline V gene lookup returns CDR1 SGHRS and CDR2 YFSETQ. V lost 3 bases to trimming and J lost 5 bases, with 17 bases between them.

The chain joins TRBV11-1 to TRBJ2-5, with 9 bases lining up with TRBD2. The CDR3 runs to 17 residues. The V and J ends lost 6 bases and 1 base, in that order; junction bases with no gene match: 12. The germline gives CDR1 SGHAT, CDR2 FQDESV (reference sequence). The CDR3 is CASRKGLASAFQETQYF. The CDR3 bases are TGTGCCAGCAGGAAGGGACTAGCATCGGCTTTCCAAGAGACCCAGTACTTC.

The V call is TRBV30, the J call TRBJ1-2; 7 bases line up with TRBD1. The germline V gene encodes CDR1 GTSNPN and CDR2 SVGIG (reference sequence). The CDR3 extends over 17 amino acids. V lost 3 bases and J lost 4; bases outside the gene matches: 17. Written as DNA, the CDR3 is TGTGCCTGGAGGCCCGGAAGGGGGCTCCTTCCCCGCTATGGCTACACCTTC. Its protein is CAWRPGRGLLPRYGYTF.